This T cell receptor (beta chain) was recorded in a study of cytomegalovirus exposure and HLA in healthy donors. Study-wide points: Researchers had no immune exposure information except CMV serostatus available.

The PCR used 60 Vbeta and 13 Jbeta primers. Generated by immunoSEQ multiplex PCR, the TCRdb table keeps only in-frame clones and is missing some. The table includes some 170,000 clones, over 80% detected once. Germline values: CDR1 SGHRS, CDR2 YFSETQ. This CDR3 comprises 15 residues. After removal of 4 bases from V and 2 bases from J, the junction contained 8 bases not matched to a gene. In the case of this clone: Its specificity is unknown.

This chain links TRBV5-1 with TRBJ2-5; TRBD1 matches at 7 bases. Sequencing was done on a sample of PBMCs. This receptor was taken from a girl between 5 and 17 years old in good health and CMV-seropositive. CDR3 sequence: CASSPPGTAQETQYF. CDR3 coding DNA: TGCGCCAGCAGCCCTCCCGGGACAGCACAAGAGACCCAGTACTTC.